Below are 32 T cell receptor beta chains sequenced from a single sample in a study of Ad26.COV2.S vaccination and SARS-CoV-2 variants. This table comes from immunoSEQ multiplex PCR, and its TCRdb copy is limited to in-frame clones, with some not included. The data hold around 320,000 clones, with roughly 84% observed a single time. Treatment defined: some 20 received Ad26.COV2.S at low or high dose, single or two shots; about 5 received placebo; per-sample allocation not given. Specimen acquisition occurred on day 63 following the initial vaccine or placebo injection. Material: peripheral blood, obtained in a trial of Ad26.COV2.S vaccine versus placebo. Receptors originate from a person aged 18-65 years who received the Ad26.COV2.S COVID-19 vaccine or a placebo.

J is TRBJ1-2 and V is TRBV12-3 or TRBV12-4, with TRBD1 identical over 7 bases. This CDR3 contains 12 residues. With 5 bases clipped from V and 7 bases from J, the junction kept 4 bases outside the gene matches. This CDR3 is CASSKGAVGYTF. DNA for the CDR3: TGTGCCAGCAGTAAGGGGGCAGTTGGCTACACCTTC.

The chain is built from TRBV19 and TRBJ2-7; a possible D gene is TRBD1 (6 bases). V shed 10 bases and J shed 5 bases, with 21 bases lying between them. The germline V gene has CDR1 LNHDA and CDR2 SQIVND (reference sequence). There are 14 residues in the CDR3. The CDR3 nucleotides read TGTGCCACCCGACGTGCCAGGGGAATCGACGAGCAGTACTTC. Its translation: CATRRARGIDEQYF.

This clone is a singleton in its sample. The chain carries TRBV6-5 and TRBJ2-1; D might be TRBD1 (6 bases). The CDR3 spans 14 residues. The V end lost 1 base, the J end lost 6 bases, and 10 bases lay between the germline ends. Germline V CDR1 and CDR2: MNHEY, SVGAGI. CDR3 bases: TGTGCCAGCAGTTACTTGGGGGCCCCCAATGAGCAGTTCTTC. Translating gives CASSYLGAPNEQFF.

This clone showed up just a few times. This chain joins TRBV4-1 and TRBJ1-2, with D unclear. The CDR3 is 13 amino acids. CDR1 and CDR2 (germline): MGHRA, YSYEKL. Deletions cut 3 bases from V and 4 bases from J, with 9 bases between. The CDR3 loop reads CASSQAGFYGYTF. The CDR3 DNA follows: TGCGCCAGCAGCCAGGCCGGATTCTATGGCTACACCTTC.

The chain is built from TRBV28 and TRBJ2-1; no firm D call. This CDR3 is built from 11 residues. Germline CDR1 and CDR2: MDHEN and SYDVKM. The V end lost 7 bases, the J end lost 5 bases, and 6 bases lay between the germline ends. The CDR3 DNA reads TGTGCCAGCACCAGAGACAATGAGCAGTTCTTC. Translation gives CASTRDNEQFF.

This chain joins TRBV30 and TRBJ2-5; 10 bases map to TRBD2. The V gene end was trimmed by 2 bases and the J gene end by 2 bases; junction bases not matched to a gene: 5. CDR1 and CDR2 from the germline V gene are GTSNPN and SVGIG (reference sequence). The CDR3 spans 15 residues. This CDR3 reads CAWSLASGGQETQYF. Here the CDR3 DNA reads TGTGCCTGGAGTTTGGCTAGCGGGGGACAAGAGACCCAGTACTTC.

This chain uses TRBV6-5 with TRBJ2-1; 13 bases fit TRBD2. The junction had 3 bases not matched to a gene; V was cut back by 4 bases and J by 6 bases. CDR1 is MNHEY, CDR2 SVGAGI, per germline. The CDR3 is made up of 15 amino acids. The CDR3, as DNA: TGTGCCAGCAGTTCTTGGACTAGCGGGGGCAATGAGCAGTTCTTC. It codes for CASSSWTSGGNEQFF.

The CDR3 DNA is TGTGCCATCAGTGAAGGGGCCTACAATCAGCCCCAGCATTTT. Translation: CAISEGAYNQPQHF. The V gene is TRBV10-3, the J gene TRBJ1-5; D might be TRBD1 (5 bases). This CDR3 has 14 residues. CDR1 is ENHRY and CDR2 is SYGVKD in the germline V gene. Trimming took 3 bases from V and 3 from J, leaving 9 bases between them.

This rearrangement joins TRBV19 to TRBJ1-5; 8 nucleotides match TRBD1. CDR1 is LNHDA and CDR2 is SQIVND in the germline V gene (reference sequence). V dropped 5 bases and J dropped 11; count of bases not matched to a gene: 20. This CDR3 region has 17 residues. This CDR3 reads CASSYRTGRGPLEAQHF. The CDR3 DNA sequence: TGTGCCAGTAGTTACCGGACAGGGAGGGGGCCACTAGAGGCCCAGCATTTT.

DNA of the CDR3: TGTGCCAGCAGCGTAGGACAGGGTAACTATGGCTACACCTTC. Translation: CASSVGQGNYGYTF. J is TRBJ1-2 and V is TRBV9, with 7 bases matching TRBD1. This CDR3 contains 14 residues. Looked up from germline, CDR1 is SGDLS and CDR2 is YYNGEE. J lost 1 base, V lost 0 bases, and 0 bases had no gene match.

The genes are TRBV10-3 and TRBJ2-1; TRBD1 is a possible D gene (6 bases). V was shortened by 10 bases and J by 0 bases, with 13 bases between the two germline ends. This CDR3 spans 14 amino acids. Germline values: CDR1 ENHRY, CDR2 SYGVKD. Here the CDR3 DNA reads TGTGCCACGAAAGGACAGCTCTCCTACAATGAGCAGTTCTTC. It specifies CATKGQLSYNEQFF.

V usage is TRBV19 and J usage is TRBJ1-1; D call uncertain. This CDR3 spans 13 amino acids. Trimming shortened V by 10 bases and J by 0 bases, and 12 bases separated the two germline ends. Germline CDR1 is LNHDA and CDR2 is SQIVND (reference sequence). The DNA of the CDR3 is TGTGCCACCAGAGGAGGGTTGAACACTGAAGCTTTCTTT. It is translated as CATRGGLNTEAFF.

The CDR3 nucleotides read TGTGCCAGTAGTATAGAGACCTGGGGTCAGCCCCAGCATTTT. Amino acid sequence: CASSIETWGQPQHF. This chain links TRBV19 with TRBJ1-5; D unresolved. The germline V and J ends were trimmed by 0 bases and 6 bases, with 9 bases remaining between them. The length of the CDR3 is 14 residues. The germline gives CDR1 LNHDA, CDR2 SQIVND (reference sequence).

This chain uses TRBV14 with TRBJ1-1; D is unclear. V lost 4 bases and J lost 0, with 12 bases in between. The germline CDR1 and CDR2 sequences are SGHDN and FVKESK. This CDR3 region has 15 residues. CDR3 sequence reads: CASSRLTDMNTEAFF. CDR3 in DNA: TGTGCCAGCAGCCGACTTACTGATATGAACACTGAAGCTTTCTTT.

V and J are TRBV9 and TRBJ1-5; the D is unclear. Germline V lookup: CDR1 SGDLS, CDR2 YYNGEE. With 2 bases removed from V and 6 bases from J, the gap between germline ends came to 9 bases. The CDR3 length is 13 residues. The CDR3 sequence is CASSVEDTQPQHF. CDR3 bases: TGTGCCAGCAGCGTGGAAGATACTCAGCCCCAGCATTTT.

The V call is TRBV29-1, the J call TRBJ1-1; a possible D gene is TRBD1 (6 bases). Germline loops: CDR1 SQVTM, CDR2 ANQGSEA. The CDR3 runs 15 residues. The germline V and J ends were trimmed by 4 bases and 4 bases, with 19 bases remaining between them. For the CDR3, the DNA is TGCAGCGTTGCTTTCAGGGGACTCCTGGGCACTGAAGCTTTCTTT. Its protein product is CSVAFRGLLGTEAFF.

The chain uses TRBV12-5 and TRBJ1-3; no firm D call. Germline CDR1 and CDR2: LGHNT and FRNRAP. The CDR3 contains 17 residues. The germline V and J ends were trimmed by 0 bases and 0 bases, with 12 bases remaining between them. CDR3 loop: CASGLVGRGLSGNTIYF. CDR3 nucleotide sequence: TGTGCTAGTGGTTTGGTGGGGAGAGGGCTCTCTGGAAACACCATATATTTT.

The chain links TRBV19 to TRBJ2-2; 8 bases fit TRBD1. This CDR3 is 17 amino acids long. With V trimmed by 7 bases and J by 6 bases, 16 bases remained unmatched. Germline V CDR1 and CDR2: LNHDA, SQIVND (reference sequence). The CDR3 coding sequence is TGTGCCAGTACTCCGTCCAGGGGGCGAAGTCTGGCCGGGGAGCTGTTTTTT. As protein: CASTPSRGRSLAGELFF.

This clone was seen a handful of times. The CDR3 is CASSPNTEAFF. The CDR3 bases are TGTGCCAGTAGTCCTAACACTGAAGCTTTCTTT. This chain links TRBV19 with TRBJ1-1; D is unclear. V was cut by 5 bases and J by 2 bases, with 3 bases left in between. The CDR3 is 11 amino acids. Per the germline V gene, CDR1 is LNHDA and CDR2 is SQIVND (reference sequence).

The rearrangement links TRBV11-2 to TRBJ1-1; D is ambiguous. The V and J ends lost 1 base and 10 bases respectively, with 10 bases between them. CDR1 and CDR2 from the germline V gene are SGHAT and FQNNGV. The CDR3 has 12 amino acids. The CDR3, as DNA: TGTGCCAGCAGCTTAGTGGCATATGCAGCTTTCTTT. Protein sequence: CASSLVAYAAFF.

The CDR3: CASSPSGLAGGNTGELFF. DNA of the CDR3: TGTGCCAGCAGCCCAAGCGGGCTAGCGGGGGGGAACACCGGGGAGCTGTTTTTT. The chain combines TRBV7-3 with TRBJ2-2, with TRBD2 matching over 11 bases. There are 18 residues in the CDR3. Losses at the gene ends were 5 bases for V and 1 base for J; bases not matched to a gene: 9. Germline V gene sequence: CDR1 SGHTA, CDR2 FQGTGA.

This clone turned up a few times. Other DNA sequences from this sample encode an identical CDR3 as well. V is TRBV30 and J is TRBJ1-6, with D uncertain. Germline lookup yields CDR1 GTSNPN and CDR2 SVGIG (reference sequence). The V gene lost 0 bases and the J gene lost 7 bases, with 1 base spanning the gap. This CDR3 contains 11 residues. The CDR3 coding sequence is TGTGCCTGGAGTGTAAATTCACCCCTCCACTTT. As protein: CAWSVNSPLHF.

This chain joins TRBV6-5 and TRBJ1-4; TRBD1 matches at 7 bases. With V trimmed by 8 bases and J by 15 bases, 18 bases remained unmatched. Germline V gene lookup returns CDR1 MNHEY and CDR2 SVGAGI. The CDR3 is 14 amino acids. This CDR3 reads CASCPASLGDSVFF. In DNA form, the CDR3 reads TGTGCCAGCTGCCCCGCATCCCTCGGGGACAGTGTGTTTTTT.

V and J are TRBV2 and TRBJ1-1, with D unresolved. CDR3 size: 13 residues. The germline V and J ends were trimmed by 7 bases and 1 base, with 10 bases remaining between them. From germline, CDR1 is SNHLY and CDR2 FYNNEI. The CDR3 protein is CASILTPNTEAFF. The CDR3 bases are TGTGCCAGCATCCTGACACCGAACACTGAAGCTTTCTTT.

The rearrangement links TRBV5-1 to TRBJ2-2; 7 positions agree with TRBD1. Trimming at V came to 2 bases and at J to 3 bases, leaving 4 bases not matched to a gene. Germline CDR1 and CDR2: SGHRS and YFSETQ. The CDR3 loop spans 15 amino acids. CDR3 nucleotides: TGCGCCAGCAGCTTTACAGGGGCCGACACCGGGGAGCTGTTTTTT. Its translation is CASSFTGADTGELFF.

The chain carries TRBV14 and TRBJ2-2; D might be TRBD1 (5 bases). The germline V gene encodes CDR1 SGHDN and CDR2 FVKESK. Trimming stripped 6 bases from V and 0 bases from J, with 11 bases between. The CDR3 is 15 residues long. The CDR3 reads CASREQATNTGELFF. The CDR3 DNA reads TGTGCCAGCAGGGAACAGGCGACGAACACCGGGGAGCTGTTTTTT.

The CDR3 DNA sequence: TGCAGCGTTGACGGCAACACTGAAGCTTTCTTT. It codes for CSVDGNTEAFF. The chain links TRBV29-1 to TRBJ1-1; the D is unclear. V lost 3 bases and J lost 2, with 4 bases in between. Germline-derived CDR1 and CDR2 are SQVTM and ANQGSEA. CDR3 length: 11 amino acids.

The chain employs TRBV5-4 and TRBJ1-3; 7 bases line up with TRBD1. V shed 4 bases and J 0 bases; nucleotides not matched to a gene: 4. CDR1 is SGHNT and CDR2 is YYREEE in the germline V gene (reference sequence). The CDR3 length is 15 residues. The CDR3 DNA sequence: TGTGCCAGCAGCACCAGACAGGGCTCTGGAAACACCATATATTTT. Its protein is CASSTRQGSGNTIYF. The whole variable domain, filled in from reference TRBV5-4 and TRBJ1-3, reads ETGVTQSPTHLIKTRGQQVTLRCSSQSGHNTVSWYQQALGQGPQFIFQYYREEENGRGNFPPRFSGLQFPNYSSELNVNALELDDSALYLCASSTRQGSGNTIYFGEGSWLTVV.

J is TRBJ1-2 and V is TRBV27; possibly TRBD1 for D (6 bases). The V gene's germline CDR1 is MNHEY and CDR2 SMNVEV (reference sequence). Trimming shortened V by 3 bases and J by 5 bases, and 13 bases separated the two germline ends. The CDR3 sequence is 14 residues long. CDR3 residues: CASSLAGRGYGYTF. Here the CDR3 DNA reads TGTGCCAGCAGTTTGGCAGGGAGGGGGTATGGCTACACCTTC.

This chain joins TRBV11-1 and TRBJ1-1; D might be TRBD1 (5 bases). The V gene lost 5 bases and the J gene lost 1 base, with 8 bases spanning the gap. In germline, CDR1 is SGHAT, CDR2 FQDESV (reference sequence). The CDR3 runs 13 residues. For the CDR3, the DNA is TGTGCCAGCAGCCCAAGGGGGAACACTGAAGCTTTCTTT. Amino acid sequence: CASSPRGNTEAFF. The full variable domain, its missing parts supplied by reference TRBV11-1 and TRBJ1-1, is EAEVAQSPRYKITEKSQAVAFWCDPISGHATLYWYRQILGQGPELLVQFQDESVVDDSQLPKDRFSAERLKGVDSTLKIQPAELGDSAMYLCASSPRGNTEAFFGQGTRLTVV.

The chain joins TRBV4-3 to TRBJ1-6; maybe TRBD1 (5 bases). Germline CDR1 and CDR2: LGHNA and YSLEER. There are 20 residues in the CDR3. V lost 0 bases and J lost 4, with 22 bases in between. Here the CDR3 DNA reads TGCGCCAGCAGCCAAGATCTTGGAGGCAGGGACCATAGATATAATTCACCCCTCCACTTT. Encoded protein: CASSQDLGGRDHRYNSPLHF.

This rearrangement joins TRBV30 to TRBJ2-7; 8 bases align to TRBD2. The CDR3 has 14 residues. Germline CDR1 reads GTSNPN; CDR2 reads SVGIG (reference sequence). V trimming: 3 bases; J trimming: 0 bases; junction bases outside the gene matches: 4. Here the CDR3 reads CAWRVAGRSYEQYF. The CDR3 nucleotides read TGTGCCTGGAGAGTAGCGGGGCGCTCCTACGAGCAGTACTTC.